This T cell receptor beta chain derives from a study of PD-1 blockade in classical Hodgkin lymphoma. About the study: Intravenous delivery of nivolumab at 3 mg/kg to patients occurred every 2 weeks.

Profiling relied on immunoSEQ multiplex PCR, and the TCRdb table lists in-frame clones only, not all of them. The table has tens of thousands of clones, 70% to 90% seen once. This clone was found once. Its target is unknown. The germline V gene has CDR1 SGHRS and CDR2 YFSETQ. There are 16 residues in the CDR3. Trimming cost V 4 bases and J 5 bases; bases outside gene matches: 10. Noted time point: cycle 4 day 1 (C4D1), after less than 7 weeks of nivolumab. Every patient experienced relapse after autologous stem cell transplantation, and brentuximab vedotin exposure varied. Study-level results: With CD4+ cells, TCR diversity rose significantly by C4D1, but not with CD8+ cells. Healthy donors were reported to have higher baseline TCR diversity than newly diagnosed patients.

This sample comprised peripheral blood mononuclear cells (PBMCs), obtained before the fourth cycle of nivolumab. The chain joins TRBV5-1 to TRBJ2-3; 10 bases line up with TRBD1. The clonotype was recovered from a human donor with classical Hodgkin lymphoma. The CDR3 nucleotides are TGCGCCAGCAGCCGCGCCGACAGGGGGCAGCTAGATACGCAGTATTTT. It translates to CASSRADRGQLDTQYF.